The 31 T cell receptor beta chains given below trace back to one sample, sequenced in a study of blood T cell repertoires in COVID-19. The table came from immunoSEQ multiplex PCR; TCRdb's copy has only in-frame clones and leaves some out. The table lists fewer than 35,000 clones, approximately 88% of them singletons. Source material: peripheral blood. The receptors shown here come from a man in his sixties or seventies with active COVID-19.

This chain links TRBV6-6 with TRBJ2-3; TRBD2 matches at 7 bases. This CDR3 spans 13 amino acids. The ends lost 7 bases at V and 4 bases at J; junction bases unmatched: 5. Germline assignment: CDR1 MNHNY and CDR2 SVGAGI (reference sequence). In DNA, the CDR3 is TGTGCCAGCACCCGACTAGCTCCAGATACGCAGTATTTT. Its translation is CASTRLAPDTQYF.

V and J are TRBV6-2 or TRBV6-3 and TRBJ1-1; 9 bases map to TRBD1. CDR1 is MNHEY, CDR2 SVGEGT, per germline. The CDR3 totals 15 residues. Unmatched junction bases numbered 9, after V lost 5 bases and J lost 5 bases. CDR3 amino acids: CASSTTGTGRTEAFF. In DNA form, the CDR3 reads TGTGCCAGCAGTACGACCGGGACAGGGAGGACTGAAGCTTTCTTT.

This clone was counted a single time. The genes are TRBV6-6 and TRBJ2-3, with D maybe TRBD2 (6 bases). This CDR3 comprises 15 residues. Between the trimmed V and J ends, which lost 0 bases and 5 bases, there was a span of 12 bases. Germline V gene data show CDR1 as MNHNY and CDR2 as SVGAGI (reference sequence). The CDR3 DNA sequence: TGTGCCAGCAGTTACTCCCGGGACTTGGGAGATACGCAGTATTTT. It specifies CASSYSRDLGDTQYF.

The chain carries TRBV20-1 and TRBJ2-5; 9 nucleotides line up with TRBD2. Germline CDR1 and CDR2: DFQATT and SNEGSKA (reference sequence). After removal of 3 bases from V and 3 bases from J, the junction contained 11 bases not matched to a gene. The CDR3 runs to 16 residues. The CDR3 coding sequence is TGCAGTGCTAGTGGCCTCCTAGCGGGGAGGGAAGAGACCCAGTACTTC. Translating gives CSASGLLAGREETQYF.

The chain employs TRBV7-6 and TRBJ2-1; 9 positions match TRBD2. Germline assignment: CDR1 SGHVS and CDR2 FNYEAQ. The CDR3 has 15 amino acids. V lost 3 bases and J lost 10; bases outside the gene matches: 10. CDR3 DNA sequence: TGTGCCAGCAGCTTCCAGACTAGCGGAGTGGGGGAGCAGTTCTTC. Protein sequence: CASSFQTSGVGEQFF.

This clone was observed once. This sequence joins TRBV30 and TRBJ2-7; TRBD1 might be the D (6 bases). Trimming pared 0 bases from V and 6 bases from J, leaving 15 bases between. The CDR3 totals 14 residues. The germline gives CDR1 GTSNPN, CDR2 SVGIG (reference sequence). CDR3 bases: TGTGCCTGGAGTGTAATGGGGGCGCCGGTCGAGCAGTACTTC. Amino acids: CAWSVMGAPVEQYF.

The chain recombines TRBV27 with TRBJ2-7, with D possibly being TRBD1 (6 bases). The V end was cut by 5 bases, the J end by 2 bases, with 10 bases between. Germline V gene data show CDR1 as MNHEY and CDR2 as SMNVEV (reference sequence). This CDR3 comprises 13 residues. CDR3 coding DNA: TGTGCCAGCAGTGTACAGGGCCCCTACGAGCAGTACTTC. The encoded protein is CASSVQGPYEQYF.

This chain connects TRBV19 to TRBJ2-5; TRBD2 matches 12 bases. Germline V gene lookup returns CDR1 LNHDA and CDR2 SQIVND (reference sequence). This CDR3 has 14 residues. Unmatched junction bases numbered 4, after V lost 6 bases and J lost 5 bases. The CDR3 spells CASSLAGGPETQYF. The CDR3 DNA sequence: TGTGCCAGTAGCCTAGCGGGGGGGCCGGAGACCCAGTACTTC.

The V and J genes are TRBV11-1 and TRBJ1-1; a possible D gene is TRBD1 (5 bases). This CDR3 region has 13 residues. V lost 8 bases to trimming and J lost 4 bases, with 14 bases between them. Germline V gene lookup returns CDR1 SGHAT and CDR2 FQDESV (reference sequence). The CDR3 reads CASVGAPLTEAFF. The CDR3 DNA is TGTGCCAGCGTTGGGGCCCCGCTCACTGAAGCTTTCTTT.

The chain is built from TRBV27 and TRBJ2-2; 12 bases map to TRBD1. Germline CDR1 is MNHEY and CDR2 is SMNVEV (reference sequence). The junction had 9 bases not matched to a gene; V was cut back by 2 bases and J by 5 bases. This CDR3 is 18 amino acids long. CDR3 nucleotides: TGTGCCAGCAGTTTACGAATACCGGGACAGGGGGCGACCGGGGAGCTGTTTTTT. Amino acids: CASSLRIPGQGATGELFF.

This rearrangement joins TRBV7-3 to TRBJ2-7, with D possibly being TRBD1 (5 bases). Germline V gives CDR1 SGHTA, CDR2 FQGTGA. The CDR3 loop spans 13 amino acids. The germline V and J ends were trimmed by 5 bases and 0 bases, with 8 bases remaining between them. The CDR3 bases are TGTGCCAGCAGCCCCGACAGCTCCTACGAGCAGTACTTC. Amino acid sequence: CASSPDSSYEQYF.

This clone was found once. This chain uses TRBV5-1 with TRBJ2-2; 8 bases line up with TRBD1. This CDR3 has 16 residues. Losses at the gene ends were 4 bases for V and 1 base for J; bases not matched to a gene: 6. Germline CDR1 is SGHRS and CDR2 is YFSETQ. The CDR3 region is CASSLGQGLNTGELFF. Written as DNA, the CDR3 is TGCGCCAGCAGCCTCGGACAGGGACTGAACACCGGGGAGCTGTTTTTT.

This sequence joins TRBV6-2 or TRBV6-3 and TRBJ2-6, with D possibly being TRBD1 (6 bases). CDR1 and CDR2 from the germline V gene are MNHEY and SVGEGT. The CDR3 covers 16 residues. Trimming took 0 bases from V and 2 from J, leaving 8 bases between them. In nucleotides, the CDR3 is TGTGCCAGCAGTTACTCCTCAGGGGCTGGGGCCAACGTCCTGACTTTC. This gives the protein CASSYSSGAGANVLTF.

The V and J genes are TRBV5-1 and TRBJ1-6, with 7 bases lining up with TRBD1. V lost 0 bases to trimming and J lost 10 bases; unmatched junction nucleotides: 10. CDR1 and CDR2 from the germline V gene are SGHRS and YFSETQ. There are 16 residues in the CDR3. The CDR3 protein is CASSLDRGGVGSPLHF. The CDR3, as DNA: TGCGCCAGCAGCTTGGATAGAGGGGGCGTAGGCTCACCCCTCCACTTT.

As DNA, the CDR3 is TGTGCCAGCTCACCTTCGGGGGGAGGCGAGCAGTACTTC. It translates to CASSPSGGGEQYF. This chain uses TRBV18 with TRBJ2-7; TRBD2 matches at 7 bases. In germline, CDR1 is KGHSH, CDR2 LQKENI. The CDR3 extends over 13 amino acids. With 3 bases clipped from V and 6 bases from J, the junction kept 5 bases outside the gene matches.

This chain links TRBV7-8 with TRBJ2-2; possible D gene TRBD2, 7 bases. Germline V CDR1 and CDR2: SGHVS, FQNEAQ. CDR3 length equals 15 residues. The V and J ends lost 8 bases and 4 bases respectively, with 17 bases between them. CDR3 region: CASHKGGQSTGELFF. CDR3 DNA: TGTGCCAGCCACAAGGGGGGGCAGAGCACCGGGGAGCTGTTTTTT.

The chain recombines TRBV7-8 with TRBJ2-5; TRBD1 agrees at 7 bases. The CDR3 totals 15 residues. The V and J ends lost 5 bases and 1 base, in that order; junction bases with no gene match: 7. CDR1 is SGHVS and CDR2 is FQNEAQ in the germline V gene. The CDR3 loop is CASSHQGQFQETQYF. CDR3 nucleotides: TGTGCCAGCAGCCATCAGGGACAGTTCCAAGAGACCCAGTACTTC.

DNA of the CDR3: TGTGCCAGCAGTTTATCACCGGGACTAGCGGGGGGCCGAGTACCCTACGAGCAGTACTTC. It yields the protein CASSLSPGLAGGRVPYEQYF. V is TRBV27 and J is TRBJ2-7; TRBD2 agrees at 15 bases. J gave up 2 bases and V 0 bases, and 11 bases lay outside the gene matches. CDR3 length: 20 amino acids. Looked up from germline, CDR1 is MNHEY and CDR2 is SMNVEV (reference sequence).

This clone was counted once. The chain recombines TRBV7-2 with TRBJ2-2, with 10 bases fitting TRBD2. The trim removed 2 bases at V and 0 bases at J, leaving 6 bases unmatched. Looked up from germline, CDR1 is SGHTA and CDR2 is FQGNSA. This CDR3 contains 18 residues. CDR3 sequence: CASSLTASGGTNTGELFF. The CDR3 coding sequence is TGTGCCAGCAGCTTAACCGCTAGCGGGGGAACGAACACCGGGGAGCTGTTTTTT.

This chain uses TRBV27 with TRBJ1-1; D unclear. The CDR3 runs 13 residues. V lost 9 bases and J lost 0, with 11 bases in between. Germline assignment: CDR1 MNHEY and CDR2 SMNVEV (reference sequence). The CDR3 protein is CASQDLMNTEAFF. DNA for the CDR3: TGTGCCAGTCAGGATCTCATGAACACTGAAGCTTTCTTT.

The table lists this clone with a count of one. The chain recombines TRBV28 with TRBJ1-4; the match to TRBD1 covers 8 bases. Germline V lookup: CDR1 MDHEN, CDR2 SYDVKM. The CDR3 has 14 amino acids. The V gene end was trimmed by 7 bases and the J gene end by 10 bases; junction bases not matched to a gene: 11. The CDR3 DNA is TGTGCCAGCACTTACAGGGGGGCCCTGCGAAAACTGTTTTTT. It encodes CASTYRGALRKLFF.

V and J are TRBV5-5 and TRBJ1-5; D gene unclear. The germline CDR1 and CDR2 sequences are SGHKS and YYEKEE (reference sequence). The CDR3 is 15 amino acids. Trimming stripped 4 bases from V and 7 bases from J, with 18 bases between. The CDR3 region is CASSPTVAFGQPQHF. CDR3 DNA sequence: TGTGCCAGCAGCCCTACGGTGGCTTTCGGGCAGCCCCAGCATTTT.

The chain joins TRBV6-6 to TRBJ1-1, with TRBD1 matching 10 bases. With V trimmed by 2 bases and J by 0 bases, 3 bases remained unmatched. CDR3 length: 16 residues. Per the germline V gene, CDR1 is MNHNY and CDR2 is SVGAGI (reference sequence). CDR3 nucleotides: TGTGCCAGCAGTTACCCGGGACAGGGGCTGAACACTGAAGCTTTCTTT. This codes for CASSYPGQGLNTEAFF.

This chain links TRBV25-1 with TRBJ1-1; the D is unclear. The CDR3 is 13 amino acids. Trimming pared 5 bases from V and 0 bases from J, leaving 7 bases between. Germline V gene lookup returns CDR1 MGHDK and CDR2 SYGVNS. The CDR3 DNA reads as TGTGCCAGCAGTCACCCGGTGAACACTGAAGCTTTCTTT. This encodes CASSHPVNTEAFF.

The V and J genes are TRBV7-2 and TRBJ2-3; TRBD2 is a possible D gene (5 bases). CDR3 size: 14 residues. Trimming took off 3 bases at V and 1 base at J, with 8 bases between the two ends. CDR1 and CDR2 (germline): SGHTA, FQGNSA. CDR3 in DNA: TGTGCCAGCAGCTTTCTAGCCCGCACAGATACGCAGTATTTT. Translating gives CASSFLARTDTQYF.

This clone came up once. The chain recombines TRBV3-1 (or the pseudogene TRBV3-2) with TRBJ2-1, with TRBD2 matching over 13 bases. Per the germline V gene, CDR1 is LGHDT and CDR2 is YNNKEL (reference sequence). The ends lost 6 bases at V and 4 bases at J; junction bases unmatched: 3. This CDR3 is 15 amino acids long. The CDR3 is CASRGLAGRYNEQFF. The CDR3 bases are TGTGCCAGCAGGGGACTAGCGGGGAGATACAATGAGCAGTTCTTC.

J is TRBJ2-1 and V is TRBV5-1; 8 bases map to TRBD2. Trimming cost V 0 bases and J 7 bases; bases outside gene matches: 12. CDR3 size: 17 residues. Germline CDR1 is SGHRS and CDR2 is YFSETQ. Written as DNA, the CDR3 is TGCGCCAGCAGCTTGGCCTCGACCTTGACGGGGGGGAATGAGCAGTTCTTC. This translates into CASSLASTLTGGNEQFF.

The rearrangement uses TRBV6-2 or TRBV6-3 and TRBJ1-5; no firm D call. Germline V CDR1 and CDR2: MNHEY, SVGEGT. The CDR3 runs to 15 residues. V was trimmed by 0 bases and J by 7 bases, leaving 13 bases between them. CDR3 region: CASSYSRDPGQPQHF. As DNA, the CDR3 is TGTGCCAGCAGTTACTCCCGTGATCCGGGACAGCCCCAGCATTTT.

The gene calls are TRBV10-3 and TRBJ2-7; D may be TRBD2 (7 bases). Germline V CDR1 and CDR2: ENHRY, SYGVKD. CDR3 size: 13 residues. Trimming took off 10 bases at V and 2 bases at J, with 15 bases between the two ends. The CDR3 DNA is TGTGCCACCCGAGGGGGGGACACCTACGAGCAGTACTTC. Its protein is CATRGGDTYEQYF.

The CDR3 bases are TGTGCCAGCAGCTTGTCAGGGCTCCCTGAAGCTTTCTTT. Amino acid sequence: CASSLSGLPEAFF. The chain links TRBV5-4 to TRBJ1-1; a weak D match, TRBD1 (5 bases). Trimming took 1 base from V and 6 from J, leaving 10 bases between them. This CDR3 comprises 13 residues. From germline, CDR1 is SGHNT and CDR2 YYREEE (reference sequence).

This rearrangement joins TRBV2 to TRBJ1-3; D uncertain. CDR1 is SNHLY, CDR2 FYNNEI, per germline. The ends were cut back, 6 bases at V and 0 bases at J, with 9 bases in the middle. The CDR3 is 14 residues long. The CDR3 is CASSYSVSGNTIYF. The CDR3 region has the DNA TGTGCCAGCAGCTATAGCGTCTCTGGAAACACCATATATTTT.